This T cell receptor beta chain was sequenced during a study of T cells after yellow fever vaccination. About the study: Some fractions had low cell numbers, and these were prepared with SMART-Seq v4 Ultra Low Input. Overall study results and limits: After the booster, nearly 98% of CD4 and 75% to 90% of CD8 primary-response clones were re-detected.

The table lists this clonotype with many counts. Its target is not known. It was through 5'RACE template switching that TCR cDNA was made, with a universal primer site and UMIs added. TCRdb redid the calling of the 5' RACE reads with MiXCR, one entry per CDR3 protein. The sample shows roughly 62,000 distinct CDR3 sequences, approximately 7% of them seen only once. The CDR3 length is 13 residues. Per the germline V gene, CDR1 is SGHNT and CDR2 is YYREEE (reference sequence). V was trimmed by 2 bases and J by 1 base, leaving 6 bases between them. Source: CD8+ T cells sorted from PBMCs, taken on the day of the first yellow fever vaccination. This rearrangement joins TRBV5-4 to TRBJ1-1, with a weak D call TRBD1 (6 bases). The clonotype originates from a man between 18 and 35 years old who received the YFV17D yellow fever vaccine. The CDR3 coding sequence is TGTGCCAGCAGCTTACAGGGGAACACTGAAGCTTTCTTT. Its protein is CASSLQGNTEAFF.